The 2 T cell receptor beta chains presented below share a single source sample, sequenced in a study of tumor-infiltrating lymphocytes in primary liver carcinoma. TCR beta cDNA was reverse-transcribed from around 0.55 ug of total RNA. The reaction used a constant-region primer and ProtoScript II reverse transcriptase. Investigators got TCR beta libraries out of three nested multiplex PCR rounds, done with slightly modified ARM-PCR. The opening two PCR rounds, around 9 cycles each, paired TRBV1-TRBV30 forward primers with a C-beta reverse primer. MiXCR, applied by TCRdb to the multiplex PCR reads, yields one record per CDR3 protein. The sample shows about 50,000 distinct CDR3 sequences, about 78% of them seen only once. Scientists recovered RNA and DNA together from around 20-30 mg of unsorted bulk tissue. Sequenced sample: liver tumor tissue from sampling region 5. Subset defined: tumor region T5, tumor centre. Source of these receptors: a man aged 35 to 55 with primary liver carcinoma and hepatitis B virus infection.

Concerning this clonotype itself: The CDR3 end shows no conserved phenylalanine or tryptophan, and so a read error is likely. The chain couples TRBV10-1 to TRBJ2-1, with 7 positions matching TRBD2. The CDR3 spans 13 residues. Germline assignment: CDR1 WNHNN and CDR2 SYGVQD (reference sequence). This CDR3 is CSSSGGEGTQQFL. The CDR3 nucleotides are TGCTCCAGCAGCGGTGGGGAGGGTACCCAGCAGTTCTTA.

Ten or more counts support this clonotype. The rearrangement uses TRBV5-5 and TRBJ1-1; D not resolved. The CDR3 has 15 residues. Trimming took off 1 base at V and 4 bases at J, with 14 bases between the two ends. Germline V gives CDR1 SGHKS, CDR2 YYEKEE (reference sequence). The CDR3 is CASSLLSLPGTEAFF. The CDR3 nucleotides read TGTGCCAGCAGCTTGCTGTCACTGCCGGGCACTGAAGCTTTCTTT.